The clone carrying this TCR beta chain was seen only a few times. Its antigen is still unknown. These data come from a study of CD8 T cells in ankylosing spondylitis. As the method for making TCR beta libraries, quantitative 5'-RACE with molecular barcodes was used. TCRdb re-called the 5' RACE reads through MiXCR, storing one row per CDR3 protein. The sample has 470,000 or so distinct CDR3 sequences, 26% seen once; the top ten hold under 0.9%. Study-wide results and limits: Researchers report that disease-linked clones proved CD8+ and relatively rare in peripheral blood. Seven to nine highly homologous variants made up a TCR beta motif that seemed to typify ankylosing spondylitis blood. Earlier literature documents some of the motif variants in reactive arthritis synovial fluid and blood. Reported data indicate significant enrichment of disease-linked clones within matched ankylosing spondylitis synovial fluid.

From germline, CDR1 is KGHDR and CDR2 SFDVKD. Between the trimmed V and J ends, which lost 0 bases and 0 bases, there was a span of 9 bases. This CDR3 region has 16 residues. Material for sequencing was blood, either unsorted or a sorted T cell fraction (not recorded which). The receptor was isolated from a male donor with ankylosing spondylitis. The chain joins TRBV24-1 to TRBJ2-3; maybe TRBD2 (6 bases). Written as DNA, the CDR3 is TGTGCCACCAGTGATTTGCGGCTAGCGAGCACAGATACGCAGTATTTT. It codes for CATSDLRLASTDTQYF.